These 9 T cell receptor beta chains share one sample of origin, sequenced in a study of cytomegalovirus exposure and HLA in healthy donors. Some clones are missing from TCRdb's copy, which holds only in-frame ones; the method was immunoSEQ multiplex PCR. The sample has 100,000 to 150,000 clones; 89% are singletons. Sequenced material: PBMCs. The receptors shown here come from a woman between 18 and 29 years old in good health and CMV-seronegative.

The CDR3 loop is CASSPAASYEQYF. In DNA form, the CDR3 reads TGTGCCAGTAGTCCGGCGGCCTCCTACGAGCAGTACTTC. The V call is TRBV19, the J call TRBJ2-7; no reliable D call. Per germline, CDR1 LNHDA and CDR2 SQIVND (reference sequence). Trimming shortened V by 5 bases and J by 0 bases, and 8 bases separated the two germline ends. The CDR3 covers 13 residues.

The V gene is TRBV7-6, the J gene TRBJ2-1, with 11 bases matching TRBD2. This CDR3 region has 18 residues. Germline V gene data show CDR1 as SGHVS and CDR2 as FNYEAQ. Trimming at V came to 5 bases and at J to 3 bases, leaving 12 bases not matched to a gene. CDR3: CASSQIAGGSLGYNEQFF. In nucleotides, the CDR3 is TGTGCCAGCAGCCAAATAGCGGGAGGGAGTCTCGGCTACAATGAGCAGTTCTTC.

This chain joins TRBV11-3 and TRBJ2-1; 7 bases are a match to TRBD2. Losses at the gene ends were 0 bases for V and 7 bases for J; bases not matched to a gene: 6. The V gene's germline CDR1 is SGHNT and CDR2 YENEEA. The CDR3 is made up of 15 amino acids. The CDR3: CASSLDGRGWNEQFF. CDR3 nucleotides: TGTGCCAGCAGCTTAGATGGGCGGGGGTGGAATGAGCAGTTCTTC.

As DNA, the CDR3 is TGTGCCAGCAGCTTTGCTGGACGGACAAATGAAAAACTGTTTTTT. Its protein is CASSFAGRTNEKLFF. The chain couples TRBV7-9 to TRBJ1-4; the D gene is possibly TRBD1 (5 bases). V dropped 3 bases and J dropped 5 bases, with 13 bases sitting between them. Germline CDR1 and CDR2: SEHNR and FQNEAQ (reference sequence). This CDR3 contains 15 residues. The full variable domain, in which reference TRBV7-9 and TRBJ1-4 provide the parts outside the CDR3, is DTGVSQNPRHKITKRGQNVTFRCDPISEHNRLYWYRQTLGQGPEFLTYFQNEAQLEKSRLLSDRFSAERPKGSFSTLEIQRTEQGDSAMYLCASSFAGRTNEKLFFGSGTQLSVL.

The V gene is TRBV6-5, the J gene TRBJ1-2; 7 bases line up with TRBD1. Germline trimming cut 6 bases from V and 4 bases from J; bases unmatched to any gene: 8. Per the germline V gene, CDR1 is MNHEY and CDR2 is SVGAGI. The CDR3 is 14 residues long. CDR3 loop: CASSPGQPPYGYTF. The CDR3 nucleotides are TGTGCCAGCAGCCCGGGACAGCCGCCCTATGGCTACACCTTC.

The V and J genes are TRBV6-5 and TRBJ2-1, with D possibly being TRBD2 (6 bases). Germline lookup yields CDR1 MNHEY and CDR2 SVGAGI. With 4 bases removed from V and 8 bases from J, the gap between germline ends came to 18 bases. The length of the CDR3 is 15 residues. In nucleotides, the CDR3 is TGTGCCAGCAGTTCCTTCCCCGGGAGAGGAGATGAGCAGTTCTTC. This codes for CASSSFPGRGDEQFF.

The chain joins TRBV5-4 to TRBJ2-3, with TRBD2 identical over 7 bases. This CDR3 has 14 residues. Germline CDR1 reads SGHNT; CDR2 reads YYREEE (reference sequence). V shed 2 bases and J 2 bases; nucleotides not matched to a gene: 2. DNA of the CDR3: TGTGCCAGCAGCTTCGGGACTAACACAGATACGCAGTATTTT. Amino acids: CASSFGTNTDTQYF.

The genes are TRBV2 and TRBJ1-1; possibly TRBD1 for D (5 bases). V was pared by 11 bases and J by 7 bases, with 14 bases between. This CDR3 spans 11 amino acids. Germline V gene sequence: CDR1 SNHLY, CDR2 FYNNEI. CDR3: CACGGFSEAFF. The CDR3 DNA is TGTGCCTGTGGGGGGTTCAGTGAAGCTTTCTTT.

This clone was counted a single time. This chain joins TRBV9 and TRBJ2-7, with 7 bases lining up with TRBD1. The CDR3 is 14 amino acids. Germline CDR1 reads SGDLS; CDR2 reads YYNGEE. The V and J ends lost 4 bases and 2 bases, in that order; junction bases with no gene match: 6. In nucleotides, the CDR3 is TGTGCCAGCAGCCTGGGTGACAGGGCCTACGAGCAGTACTTC. This gives the protein CASSLGDRAYEQYF. The whole variable domain, remainder taken from reference TRBV9 and TRBJ2-7, is DSGVTQTPKHLITATGQRVTLRCSPRSGDLSVYWYQQSLDQGLQFLIQYYNGEERAKGNILERFSAQQFPDLHSELNLSSLELGDSALYFCASSLGDRAYEQYFGPGTRLTVT.